This T cell receptor beta chain was identified in a study of cytomegalovirus exposure and HLA in healthy donors. About this clone: Its antigen remains unknown.

Study-wide points: A later analysis linked a missense variant in DCLRE1C to the trimming of TCR beta V and J genes.

The CDR3 has 11 amino acids. V lost 2 bases and J 5 bases, leaving 3 bases between the germline ends. In germline, CDR1 is SGHDT, CDR2 YYEEEE. Use of 60 Vbeta and 13 Jbeta primers characterized the PCR. Here immunoSEQ multiplex PCR was the method, and the copy in TCRdb shows in-frame clones only, minus some. The sample gives around 150,000 clones, around four fifths of which show up once; 7.4% is in the top ten. All donors participated as healthy donors of bone marrow. The sample was PBMCs. This sequence originates from a male donor in good health and CMV-seropositive. J is TRBJ2-3 and V is TRBV5-6; D remains unclear. CDR3 residues: CASSFGDTQYF. The CDR3 bases are TGTGCCAGCAGCTTCGGAGATACGCAGTATTTT.